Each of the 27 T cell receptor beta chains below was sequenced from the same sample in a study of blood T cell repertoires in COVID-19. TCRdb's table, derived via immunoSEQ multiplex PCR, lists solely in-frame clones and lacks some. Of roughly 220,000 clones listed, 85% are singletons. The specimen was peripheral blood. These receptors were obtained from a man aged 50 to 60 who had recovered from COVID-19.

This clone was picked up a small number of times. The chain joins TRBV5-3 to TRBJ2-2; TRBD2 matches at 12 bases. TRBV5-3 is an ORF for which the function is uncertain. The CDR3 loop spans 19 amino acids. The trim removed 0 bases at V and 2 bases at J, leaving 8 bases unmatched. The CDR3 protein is CARSLVGGLAGLNTGELFF. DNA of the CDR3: TGTGCCAGAAGCTTGGTCGGGGGACTAGCGGGCCTTAACACCGGGGAGCTGTTTTTT.

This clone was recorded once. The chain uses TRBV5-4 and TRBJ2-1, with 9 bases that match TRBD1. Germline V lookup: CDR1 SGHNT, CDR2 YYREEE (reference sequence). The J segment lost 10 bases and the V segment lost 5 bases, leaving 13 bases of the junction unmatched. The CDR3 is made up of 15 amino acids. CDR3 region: CASRGGTGRGGEQFF. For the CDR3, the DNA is TGTGCCAGCAGAGGGGGGACAGGGAGGGGAGGGGAGCAGTTCTTC.

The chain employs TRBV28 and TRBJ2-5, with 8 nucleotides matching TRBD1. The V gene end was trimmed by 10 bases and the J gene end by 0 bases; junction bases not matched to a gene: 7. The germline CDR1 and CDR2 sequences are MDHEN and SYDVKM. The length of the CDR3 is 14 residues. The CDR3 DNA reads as TGTGCCATAAAACGGACAGGGTACCAAGAGACCCAGTACTTC. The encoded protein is CAIKRTGYQETQYF.

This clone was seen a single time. CDR3 in DNA: TGTGCCAGCAGTGGAGTGGGACAGGGAAGGCGAAACACTGAAGCTTTCTTT. Amino acid sequence: CASSGVGQGRRNTEAFF. The chain carries TRBV6-1 and TRBJ1-1; 9 nucleotides line up with TRBD1. Germline values: CDR1 MNHNS, CDR2 SASEGT. The CDR3 has 17 residues. Trimming at V came to 4 bases and at J to 2 bases, leaving 11 bases not matched to a gene.

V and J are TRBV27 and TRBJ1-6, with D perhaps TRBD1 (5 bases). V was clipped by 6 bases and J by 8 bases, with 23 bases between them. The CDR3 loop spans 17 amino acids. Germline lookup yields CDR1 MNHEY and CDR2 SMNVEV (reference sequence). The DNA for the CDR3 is TGTGCCAGCAGGAGGAGTCGGGGCGGGGTTTCGGATTCACCCCTCCACTTT. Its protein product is CASRRSRGGVSDSPLHF.

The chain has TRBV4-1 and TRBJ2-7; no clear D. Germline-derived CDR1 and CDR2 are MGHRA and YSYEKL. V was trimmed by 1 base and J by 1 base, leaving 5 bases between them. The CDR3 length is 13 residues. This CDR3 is CASSQGTSYEQYF. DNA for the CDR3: TGCGCCAGCAGCCAAGGAACATCCTACGAGCAGTACTTC.

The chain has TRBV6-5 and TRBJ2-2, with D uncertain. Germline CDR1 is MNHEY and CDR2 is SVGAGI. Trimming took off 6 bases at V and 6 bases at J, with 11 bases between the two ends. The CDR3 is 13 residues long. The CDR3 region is CASRWSQSGELFF. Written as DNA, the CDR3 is TGTGCCAGCAGATGGTCCCAGTCCGGGGAGCTGTTTTTT.

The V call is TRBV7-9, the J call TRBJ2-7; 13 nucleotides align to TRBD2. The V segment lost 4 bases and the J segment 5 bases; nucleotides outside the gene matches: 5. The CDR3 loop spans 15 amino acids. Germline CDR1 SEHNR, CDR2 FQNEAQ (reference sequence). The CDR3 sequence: CASSSPTSGRHEQYF. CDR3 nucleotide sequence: TGTGCCAGCAGCTCCCCGACTAGCGGGAGGCACGAGCAGTACTTC. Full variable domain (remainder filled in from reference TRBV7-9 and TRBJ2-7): DTGVSQNPRHKITKRGQNVTFRCDPISEHNRLYWYRQTLGQGPEFLTYFQNEAQLEKSRLLSDRFSAERPKGSFSTLEIQRTEQGDSAMYLCASSSPTSGRHEQYFGPGTRLTVT.

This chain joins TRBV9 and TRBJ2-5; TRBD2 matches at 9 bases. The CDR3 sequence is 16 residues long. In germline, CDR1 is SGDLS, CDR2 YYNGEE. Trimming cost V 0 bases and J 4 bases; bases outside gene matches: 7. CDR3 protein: CASSVALAGGSETQYF. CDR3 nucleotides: TGTGCCAGCAGCGTAGCTCTCGCGGGAGGGTCAGAGACCCAGTACTTC. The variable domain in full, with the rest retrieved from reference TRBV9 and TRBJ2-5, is DSGVTQTPKHLITATGQRVTLRCSPRSGDLSVYWYQQSLDQGLQFLIQYYNGEERAKGNILERFSAQQFPDLHSELNLSSLELGDSALYFCASSVALAGGSETQYFGPGTRLLVL.

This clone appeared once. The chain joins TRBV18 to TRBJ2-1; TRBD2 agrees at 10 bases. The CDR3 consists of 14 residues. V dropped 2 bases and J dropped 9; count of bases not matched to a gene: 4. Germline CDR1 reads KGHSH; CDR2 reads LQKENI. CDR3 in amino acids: CASSPGTSDTEQFF. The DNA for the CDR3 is TGTGCCAGCTCACCAGGGACTAGCGATACTGAGCAGTTCTTC.

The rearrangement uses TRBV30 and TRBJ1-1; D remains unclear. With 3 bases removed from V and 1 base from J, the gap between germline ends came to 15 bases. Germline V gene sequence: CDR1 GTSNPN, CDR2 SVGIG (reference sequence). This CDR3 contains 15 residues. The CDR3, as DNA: TGTGCCTGGAGCCCCGAAAGGACTTGGAACACTGAAGCTTTCTTT. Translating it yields CAWSPERTWNTEAFF.

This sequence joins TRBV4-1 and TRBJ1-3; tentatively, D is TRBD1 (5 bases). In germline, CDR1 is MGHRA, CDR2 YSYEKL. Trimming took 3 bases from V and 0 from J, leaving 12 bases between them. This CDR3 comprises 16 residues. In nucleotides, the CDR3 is TGCGCCAGCAGCCAGGAGGGAGGACACTCTGGAAACACCATATATTTT. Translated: CASSQEGGHSGNTIYF.

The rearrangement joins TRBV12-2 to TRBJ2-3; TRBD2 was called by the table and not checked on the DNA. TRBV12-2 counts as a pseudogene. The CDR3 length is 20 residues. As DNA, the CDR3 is TGTGCAAGTCGCTTACCCTGTGGTAGGCCCTCTTCACCCACGGGAGATACGCAGTATTTT. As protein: CASRLPCGRPSSPTGDTQYF.

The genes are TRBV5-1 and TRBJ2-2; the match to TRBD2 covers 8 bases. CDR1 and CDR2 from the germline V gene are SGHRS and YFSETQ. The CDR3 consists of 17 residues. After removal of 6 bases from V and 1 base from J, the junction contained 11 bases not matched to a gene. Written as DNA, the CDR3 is TGCGCCAGCACCCCCAGCGGGGGAACAATGAACACCGGGGAGCTGTTTTTT. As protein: CASTPSGGTMNTGELFF. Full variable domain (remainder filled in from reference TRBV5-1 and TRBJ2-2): KAGVTQTPRYLIKTRGQQVTLSCSPISGHRSVSWYQQTPGQGLQFLFEYFSETQRNKGNFPGRFSGRQFSNSRSEMNVSTLELGDSALYLCASTPSGGTMNTGELFFGEGSRLTVL.

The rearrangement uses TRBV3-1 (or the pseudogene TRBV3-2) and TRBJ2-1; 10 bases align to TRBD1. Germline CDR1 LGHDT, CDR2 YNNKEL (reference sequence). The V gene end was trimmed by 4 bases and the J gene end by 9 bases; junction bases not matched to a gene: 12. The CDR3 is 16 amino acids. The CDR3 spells CASSLAGQGTRFEQFF. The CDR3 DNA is TGTGCCAGCAGCCTAGCGGGACAGGGGACCCGATTTGAGCAGTTCTTC.

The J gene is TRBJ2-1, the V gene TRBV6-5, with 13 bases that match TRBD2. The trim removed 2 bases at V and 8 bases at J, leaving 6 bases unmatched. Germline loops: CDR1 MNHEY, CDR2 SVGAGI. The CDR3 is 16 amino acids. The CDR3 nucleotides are TGTGCCAGCAGTTACCGGACTAGCGGGAGTTCTGATGAGCAGTTCTTC. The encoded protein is CASSYRTSGSSDEQFF.

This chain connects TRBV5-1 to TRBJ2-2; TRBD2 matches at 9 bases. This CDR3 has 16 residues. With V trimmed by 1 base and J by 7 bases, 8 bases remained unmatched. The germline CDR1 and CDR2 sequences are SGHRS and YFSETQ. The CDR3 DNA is TGCGCCAGCAGCTTGACGCTAGCGGGATCGAACGGGGAGCTGTTTTTT. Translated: CASSLTLAGSNGELFF.

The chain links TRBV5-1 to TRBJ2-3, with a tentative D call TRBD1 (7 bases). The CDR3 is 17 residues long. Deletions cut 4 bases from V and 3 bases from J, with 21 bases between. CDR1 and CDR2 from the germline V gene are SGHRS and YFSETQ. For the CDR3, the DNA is TGCGCCAGCAGCCCCCCCGGAGGGGGCACAAGGACAGATACGCAGTATTTT. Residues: CASSPPGGGTRTDTQYF.

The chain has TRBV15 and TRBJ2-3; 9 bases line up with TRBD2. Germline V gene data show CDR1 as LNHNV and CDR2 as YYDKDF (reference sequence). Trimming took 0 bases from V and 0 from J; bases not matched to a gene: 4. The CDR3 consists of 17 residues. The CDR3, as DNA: TGTGCCACCAGCAGAGATTATAGCGGGAGAAGCACAGATACGCAGTATTTT. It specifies CATSRDYSGRSTDTQYF. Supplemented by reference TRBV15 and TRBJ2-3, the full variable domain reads DAMVIQNPRYQVTQFGKPVTLSCSQTLNHNVMYWYQQKSSQAPKLLFHYYDKDFNNEADTPDNFQSRRPNTSFCFLDIRSPGLGDTAMYLCATSRDYSGRSTDTQYFGPGTRLTVL.

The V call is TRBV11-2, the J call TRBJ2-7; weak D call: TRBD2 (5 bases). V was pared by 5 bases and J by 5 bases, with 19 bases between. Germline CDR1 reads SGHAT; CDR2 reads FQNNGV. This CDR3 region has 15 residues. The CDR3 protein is CASSTRHGLGDEQYF. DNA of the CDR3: TGTGCCAGCAGCACCCGACACGGACTTGGGGACGAGCAGTACTTC.

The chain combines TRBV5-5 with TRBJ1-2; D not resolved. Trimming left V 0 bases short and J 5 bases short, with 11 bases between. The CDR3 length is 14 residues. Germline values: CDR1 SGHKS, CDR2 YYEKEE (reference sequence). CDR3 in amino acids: CASSLDTPGYGYTF. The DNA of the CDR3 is TGTGCCAGCAGCTTGGACACGCCGGGATATGGCTACACCTTC. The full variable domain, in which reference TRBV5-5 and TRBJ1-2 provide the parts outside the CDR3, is DAGVTQSPTHLIKTRGQQVTLRCSPISGHKSVSWYQQVLGQGPQFIFQYYEKEERGRGNFPDRFSARQFPNYSSELNVNALLLGDSALYLCASSLDTPGYGYTFGSGTRLTVV.

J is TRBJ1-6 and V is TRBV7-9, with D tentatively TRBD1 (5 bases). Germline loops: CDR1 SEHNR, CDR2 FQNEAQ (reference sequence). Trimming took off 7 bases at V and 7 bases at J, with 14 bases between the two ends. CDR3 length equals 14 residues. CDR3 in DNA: TGTGCCAGCACTTCGGGACTTTCCAATTCACCCCTCCACTTT. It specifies CASTSGLSNSPLHF.

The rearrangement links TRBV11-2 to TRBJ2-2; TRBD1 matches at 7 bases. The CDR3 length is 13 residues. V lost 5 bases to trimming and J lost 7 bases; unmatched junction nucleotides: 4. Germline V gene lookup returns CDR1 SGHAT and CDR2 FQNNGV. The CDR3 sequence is CASSGDSLGELFF. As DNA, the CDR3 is TGTGCCAGCAGCGGGGACAGCCTCGGGGAGCTGTTTTTT.

CDR3 sequence reads: CASSVGVAETQYF. CDR3 in DNA: TGCGCCAGCAGTGTCGGGGTGGCCGAGACCCAGTACTTC. The chain joins TRBV4-1 to TRBJ2-5; D is perhaps TRBD2 (5 bases). The V gene lost 6 bases and the J gene lost 5 bases, with 13 bases spanning the gap. The CDR3 loop spans 13 amino acids. Germline CDR1 and CDR2: MGHRA and YSYEKL.

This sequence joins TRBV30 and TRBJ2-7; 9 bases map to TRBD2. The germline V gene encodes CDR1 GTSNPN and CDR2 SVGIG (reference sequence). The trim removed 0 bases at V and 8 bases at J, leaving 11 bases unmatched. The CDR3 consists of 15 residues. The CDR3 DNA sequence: TGTGCCTGGAGTGTAGATTGGCGGGGGGGCAGTAAGCAGTACTTC. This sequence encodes CAWSVDWRGGSKQYF.

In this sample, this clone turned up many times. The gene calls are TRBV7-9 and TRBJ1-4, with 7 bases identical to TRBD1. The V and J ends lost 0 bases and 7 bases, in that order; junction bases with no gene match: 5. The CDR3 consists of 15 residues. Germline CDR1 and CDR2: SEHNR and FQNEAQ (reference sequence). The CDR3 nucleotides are TGTGCCAGCAGCTTAGCGCAGAGGACAGGTGAAAAACTGTTTTTT. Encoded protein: CASSLAQRTGEKLFF.

The CDR3 region is CASNRTSFHTDTQYF. In DNA, the CDR3 is TGCGCCAGCAATCGGACTAGCTTTCACACAGATACGCAGTATTTT. This chain links TRBV23-1 with TRBJ2-3, with 8 positions matching TRBD2. TRBV23-1 is designated an ORF whose function remains uncertain. With V trimmed by 7 bases and J by 2 bases, 8 bases remained unmatched. This CDR3 contains 15 residues.